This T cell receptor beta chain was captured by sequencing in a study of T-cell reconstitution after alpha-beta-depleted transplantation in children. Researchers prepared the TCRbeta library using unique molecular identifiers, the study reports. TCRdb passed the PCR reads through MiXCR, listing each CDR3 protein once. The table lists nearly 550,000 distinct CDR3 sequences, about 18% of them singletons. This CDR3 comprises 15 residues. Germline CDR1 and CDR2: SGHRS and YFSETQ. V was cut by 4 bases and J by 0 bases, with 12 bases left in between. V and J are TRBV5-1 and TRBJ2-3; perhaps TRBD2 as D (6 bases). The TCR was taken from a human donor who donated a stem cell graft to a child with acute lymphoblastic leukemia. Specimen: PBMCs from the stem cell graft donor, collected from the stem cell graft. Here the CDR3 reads CASSVTSSSTDTQYF. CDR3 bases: TGCGCCAGCAGCGTAACTAGCTCTAGCACAGATACGCAGTATTTT.